Below, one T cell receptor beta chain is given with its context. This record comes from a study of T cells in Graves' hyperthyroidism and ophthalmopathy. The overall study: At initial diagnosis, before any treatment had begun, peripheral blood was obtained.

Researchers took RNA transcripts and amplified the TCR beta CDR3 regions from them. The HTBI primer set served for first-round RT-PCR of the TCR CDR3. Via MiXCR, TCRdb re-called the multiplex PCR reads, giving one row per CDR3 protein. Here the sample spans approximately 600,000 distinct CDR3 sequences, about 15% being singletons. V lost 2 bases, J lost 2 bases, and 12 bases lay in between. The CDR3 length is 15 residues. Germline loops: CDR1 SGHAT, CDR2 FQDESV (reference sequence). Ophthalmopathy in the patients scored at least 3 on Clinical Activity Score and at least 4 on NOSPECS grade, lasting under 3 months. Isolation of PBMCs was performed on around 9.4 ml fresh peripheral blood.

Material: blood. This chain connects TRBV11-1 to TRBJ2-5; maybe TRBD1 (6 bases). The source is a woman aged 40 to 49 with Graves' ophthalmopathy. The CDR3 bases are TGTGCCAGCAGCTTAAAGGACAGACTTCAAGAGACCCAGTACTTC. Its protein product is CASSLKDRLQETQYF.